A single sample gave rise to the 3 T cell receptor beta chains below, sequenced in a study of shared clonotypes between healthy human individuals. The data were produced by immunoSEQ multiplex PCR, yet TCRdb's version contains in-frame clones alone and is incomplete. The sample holds around 2.3 million clones, approximately 95% seen once. The sequencing input was naive CD4+ T cells sorted from blood. The subset was: CD45RA+ positively selected. The receptors here all came from a young man in good health.

The chain employs TRBV2 and TRBJ1-4; unclear D gene. Germline CDR1 reads SNHLY; CDR2 reads FYNNEI. The CDR3 has 12 residues. Trimming took 10 bases from V and 7 from J, leaving 13 bases between them. The CDR3 DNA is TGTGCCACTGGCGCGGGCCGTGAAAAACTGTTTTTT. As protein: CATGAGREKLFF.

The chain is built from TRBV12-5 and TRBJ2-7, with 12 nucleotides matching TRBD1. In germline, CDR1 is LGHNT, CDR2 FRNRAP. Unmatched junction bases numbered 9, after V lost 3 bases and J lost 3 bases. This CDR3 is built from 17 residues. The CDR3, as DNA: TGTGCTAGTGGTTTTTGGGACCGGGACAGGGGGCACTACGAGCAGTACTTC. Translated: CASGFWDRDRGHYEQYF.

The rearrangement links TRBV25-1 to TRBJ1-6; D uncertain. Looked up from germline, CDR1 is MGHDK and CDR2 is SYGVNS. CDR3 length: 15 residues. Trimming took off 6 bases at V and 6 bases at J, with 15 bases between the two ends. As DNA, the CDR3 is TGTGCCAGCAGCCCCAGTCTCCGGGGTAATTCACCCCTCCACTTT. It specifies CASSPSLRGNSPLHF.